What follows are 10 T cell receptor beta chains derived from one specimen sequenced in a study of cytomegalovirus exposure and HLA in healthy donors. The study ran its PCR with 60 Vbeta and 13 Jbeta primers. Data came from immunoSEQ multiplex PCR; TCRdb stores just in-frame clones and leaves some out. This sample has about 190,000 clones, with 79% found just once. The sequenced sample was PBMCs. The receptors were gathered from a woman aged 18-35 years in good health and CMV-seronegative.

The chain is built from TRBV30 and TRBJ1-1; a possible D gene is TRBD1 (5 bases). V lost 0 bases and J 2 bases, leaving 10 bases between the germline ends. The CDR3 is made up of 14 amino acids. CDR1 GTSNPN and CDR2 SVGIG come from the germline V gene (reference sequence). The CDR3 DNA is TGTGCCTGGAGTGTACAAGACAGAAACACTGAAGCTTTCTTT. Translating it yields CAWSVQDRNTEAFF.

The chain recombines TRBV9 with TRBJ2-1, with D possibly TRBD1 on 5 matching bases. Germline V CDR1 and CDR2: SGDLS, YYNGEE. The CDR3 runs to 14 residues. V was clipped by 3 bases and J by 6 bases, with 13 bases between them. This chain's CDR3 is CASSGGFRGNEQFF. DNA of the CDR3: TGTGCCAGCAGCGGAGGCTTTAGGGGCAATGAGCAGTTCTTC.

The V gene is TRBV27, the J gene TRBJ2-7; no reliable D call. V gave up 4 bases and J gave up 0 bases, with 7 bases separating them. The CDR3 has 13 residues. CDR1 is MNHEY and CDR2 is SMNVEV in the germline V gene (reference sequence). The CDR3 spells CASSSQNSYEQYF. The DNA for the CDR3 is TGTGCCAGCAGTTCCCAAAACTCCTACGAGCAGTACTTC.

V and J are TRBV29-1 and TRBJ1-5, with 7 bases fitting TRBD1. The CDR3 is made up of 14 amino acids. J was trimmed by 0 bases and V by 5 bases; bases with no gene match: 4. Germline V CDR1 and CDR2: SQVTM, ANQGSEA. CDR3 nucleotides: TGCAGCGTTACACAGGGGAATAGCAATCAGCCCCAGCATTTT. The encoded protein is CSVTQGNSNQPQHF.

For the CDR3, the DNA is TGTGCCAGCAGCGGGGGGGTTAAGTTATCCACAGATACGCAGTATTTT. Protein: CASSGGVKLSTDTQYF. This chain joins TRBV9 and TRBJ2-3; maybe TRBD2 (6 bases). Trimming removed 3 bases from V and 2 bases from J, with 16 bases in between. This CDR3 has 16 amino acids. The germline V gene encodes CDR1 SGDLS and CDR2 YYNGEE.

The chain couples TRBV15 to TRBJ2-7, with 10 bases matching TRBD1. Trimming cost V 0 bases and J 5 bases; bases outside gene matches: 4. Germline CDR1 LNHNV, CDR2 YYDKDF (reference sequence). The CDR3 covers 15 residues. In nucleotides, the CDR3 is TGTGCCACCAGCAGAGACCCGACAGGGGGCAACGAGCAGTACTTC. Translation gives CATSRDPTGGNEQYF.

The chain couples TRBV5-8 to TRBJ1-1; TRBD1 matches 7 bases. Germline-derived CDR1 and CDR2 are SGHTS and YDEGEE. The CDR3 runs to 13 residues. J was trimmed by 4 bases and V by 6 bases; bases with no gene match: 6. CDR3 protein: CASNRGGFTEAFF. As DNA, the CDR3 is TGTGCCAGCAACAGGGGTGGTTTCACTGAAGCTTTCTTT.

The chain couples TRBV14 to TRBJ2-7, with TRBD2 as a possible D gene (6 bases). CDR1 is SGHDN, CDR2 FVKESK, per germline. Trimming took off 4 bases at V and 3 bases at J, with 13 bases between the two ends. The CDR3 contains 14 residues. CDR3 DNA sequence: TGTGCCAGCAGCCCCCGCCGGGGGAACTACGAGCAGTACTTC. The encoded protein is CASSPRRGNYEQYF.

The CDR3 DNA sequence: TGTGCCAGCAGTTCAGGACTACTCAAAGAGACCCAGTACTTC. Protein sequence: CASSSGLLKETQYF. The chain employs TRBV28 and TRBJ2-5; a weak D match, TRBD2 (6 bases). V was pared by 4 bases and J by 3 bases, with 12 bases between. The CDR3 totals 14 residues. Per germline, CDR1 MDHEN and CDR2 SYDVKM.

This clone has a handful of counts. The rearrangement joins TRBV19 to TRBJ2-7; 9 nucleotides line up with TRBD2. CDR3 size: 15 residues. The trim removed 3 bases at V and 0 bases at J, leaving 3 bases unmatched. Germline V gene lookup returns CDR1 LNHDA and CDR2 SQIVND (reference sequence). The CDR3 region is CASSIPTSGSYEQYF. DNA for the CDR3: TGTGCCAGTAGTATTCCGACTAGCGGCTCCTACGAGCAGTACTTC.